The source of this TCR beta chain is a study of blood T cell repertoires in COVID-19. The wider study: COVID-19 samples, acute and convalescent, were from the United States, Italy and Spain.

This CDR3 contains 15 residues. V was pared by 5 bases and J by 7 bases, with 10 bases of the junction left unmatched. Germline V lookup: CDR1 SGHAT, CDR2 FQNNGV. The repertoire was sequenced with immunoSEQ multiplex PCR; TCRdb's copy has only in-frame clones and lacks some. The sample has 95,000 to 120,000 clones, around 84% seen once. The material sequenced was peripheral blood. The J gene is TRBJ1-1, the V gene TRBV11-2; TRBD1 agrees at 10 bases. The source is a human donor in a cohort sampled during active COVID-19. Here the CDR3 DNA reads TGTGCCAGCAGCGGCCTCCGCGACAGGGGGCTTGAAGCTTTCTTT. Its translation: CASSGLRDRGLEAFF.